This is a list of T cell receptor beta chains from one sample in a study of blood T cell repertoires in COVID-19. Clones were sequenced by immunoSEQ multiplex PCR, and TCRdb holds only the in-frame ones, with some missing. The sample consists of under 200,000 clones, 85% of them appearing once. The sample comprised peripheral blood. These receptors all stem from a woman aged 60 to 75 with COVID-19, enrolled during active disease. The CDR3 runs from the conserved cysteine through the conserved F or W. D genes are given only for firm matches. Expanded clones are given a class, and other clones once, few, many or no size at all.

j_call	v_call	d_call	clone_size	cdr3_aa	cdr3_nt
TRBJ1-2	TRBV19	TRBD1	-	CASREMGTGGNYGYTF	TGTGCCAGTAGGGAGATGGGGACAGGGGGCAACTATGGCTACACCTTC
TRBJ2-4	TRBV25-1	TRBD1	few	CASSDWQGATKNIQYF	TGTGCCAGCAGTGACTGGCAGGGGGCAACCAAAAACATTCAGTACTTC
TRBJ2-1	TRBV29-1	TRBD2	-	CSAYGSTSERSSYNEQFF	TGCAGCGCCTACGGGTCGACTAGCGAGAGGTCTTCCTACAATGAGCAGTTCTTC
TRBJ1-2	TRBV7-2	-	few	CASSAQVNYGYTF	TGTGCCAGCAGCGCACAGGTTAACTATGGCTACACCTTC
TRBJ1-3	TRBV5-1	TRBD1	-	CASSLEETGTGNTIYF	TGCGCCAGCAGCTTGGAGGAGACAGGGACCGGAAACACCATATATTTT
TRBJ2-1	TRBV24-1	TRBD1	-	CATSDLPPGQAQFF	TGTGCCACCAGTGATTTGCCCCCTGGACAGGCCCAGTTCTTC
TRBJ1-1	TRBV18	-	-	CASSPPTTHRTEAFF	TGTGCCAGCTCACCTCCCACGACTCATCGCACTGAAGCTTTCTTT
TRBJ2-5	TRBV6-5	-	-	CASTPGLFQETQYF	TGTGCCAGCACCCCCGGACTGTTCCAAGAGACCCAGTACTTC
TRBJ1-1	TRBV4-2	TRBD1	-	CASSPSGTDGTEAFF	TGTGCCAGCAGCCCCTCGGGGACAGACGGCACTGAAGCTTTCTTT
TRBJ1-5	TRBV6-1	-	-	CASSEDRTSNQPQHF	TGTGCCAGCAGTGAGGACAGAACAAGCAATCAGCCCCAGCATTTT
TRBJ2-3	TRBV11-2	-	-	CASSLTGRTDTQYF	TGTGCCAGCAGCTTAACAGGGAGAACAGATACGCAGTATTTT
TRBJ1-3	TRBV7-2	-	once	CASTYDRRSGNTIYF	TGTGCCAGCACTTATGACCGGAGATCCGGAAACACCATATATTTT
TRBJ1-5	TRBV18	TRBD1	-	CASSPGTGGGQPQHF	TGTGCCAGCTCACCAGGGACAGGGGGCGGTCAGCCCCAGCATTTT
TRBJ1-1	TRBV6-5	-	few	CASSRQSTEAFF	TGTGCCAGCAGTCGACAGAGCACTGAAGCTTTCTTT
TRBJ2-7	TRBV6-5	TRBD1	few	CASTRGQGGLYEQYF	TGTGCCAGCACCAGAGGACAGGGCGGCCTTTACGAGCAGTACTTC